The 24 T cell receptor beta chains listed next were all sequenced from one sample in a study of blood T cells in healthy people across ages. A second about 6 to 11 cycle PCR used barcoded and J-beta primers. TCRdb re-derived calls from the 5' RACE reads in MiXCR, one entry per CDR3 protein. This table has 890,000 or so distinct CDR3 sequences, approximately 67% appearing once. The sequenced sample consisted of blood. The receptors originated from a man aged 25-40 years in good health.

The chain uses TRBV20-1 and TRBJ2-7; D call uncertain. V was pared by 3 bases and J by 0 bases, with 6 bases between. CDR1 and CDR2 (germline): DFQATT, SNEGSKA (reference sequence). The CDR3 is 12 amino acids. The CDR3 is CSARVLSYEQYF. The CDR3 coding sequence is TGCAGTGCTAGGGTCCTCTCCTACGAGCAGTACTTC.

The V gene is TRBV4-2, the J gene TRBJ1-1; D gene uncertain. The germline V and J ends were trimmed by 0 bases and 1 base, with 9 bases remaining between them. CDR3 size: 15 residues. The germline CDR1 and CDR2 sequences are LGHNA and YNFKEQ. In nucleotides, the CDR3 is TGTGCCAGCAGCCAAGAAGAACCGACGAACACTGAAGCTTTCTTT. Its protein is CASSQEEPTNTEAFF.

The chain has TRBV20-1 and TRBJ1-2; TRBD1 is a possible D gene (6 bases). The CDR3 is 13 amino acids. Germline V gene lookup returns CDR1 DFQATT and CDR2 SNEGSKA (reference sequence). The V end lost 3 bases, the J end lost 5 bases, and 13 bases lay between the germline ends. CDR3 bases: TGCAGTGCTAGTCGTACCAGGGGTTATGGCTACACCTTC. Translated: CSASRTRGYGYTF.

For this clonotype: A much larger clone lies a single base off, so this may be a read error. This chain joins TRBV28 and TRBJ2-7; 8 nucleotides line up with TRBD1. The germline V gene encodes CDR1 MDHEN and CDR2 SYDVKM. CDR3 length equals 19 residues. This CDR3 is CASSSPLSWGQAGEYGQYF. The CDR3 DNA reads as TGTGCCAGCAGTTCCCCCCTTTCATGGGGACAGGCTGGCGAATACGGGCAGTACTTC.

The CDR3, as DNA: TGTGCCAGCAGCGCCTCGGGGGGTCCCTATAATTCACCCCTCCACTTT. It encodes CASSASGGPYNSPLHF. V is TRBV9 and J is TRBJ1-6, with D possibly TRBD1 on 5 matching bases. This CDR3 is built from 16 residues. Deletions cut 3 bases from V and 2 bases from J, with 12 bases between. CDR1 SGDLS and CDR2 YYNGEE come from the germline V gene.

The chain joins TRBV13 to TRBJ2-7, with TRBD1 as a possible D gene (5 bases). Trimming took off 4 bases at V and 2 bases at J, with 12 bases between the two ends. Per the germline V gene, CDR1 is PRHDT and CDR2 is FYEKMQ (reference sequence). The CDR3 has 14 residues. CDR3 amino acids: CASSSSDSAYEQYF. The CDR3, as DNA: TGTGCCAGCAGCTCCTCCGACAGTGCCTACGAGCAGTACTTC.

This clonotype was detected many times. The rearrangement uses TRBV10-2 and TRBJ2-1; tentatively, D is TRBD2 (6 bases). Trimming took off 8 bases at V and 6 bases at J, with 14 bases between the two ends. The CDR3 totals 13 residues. The germline gives CDR1 WSHSY, CDR2 SAAADI. In nucleotides, the CDR3 is TGCGCCAGCGGGGACTCCTCGGGCAATGAGCAGTTCTTC. This translates into CASGDSSGNEQFF.

Concerning this clonotype itself: A much larger clone sits a single nucleotide away, making a read error possible. The rearrangement uses TRBV7-4 and TRBJ2-7; tentatively, D is TRBD1 or TRBD2 (5 bases each). This CDR3 spans 16 amino acids. CDR1 is SGHVT, CDR2 SQSDAQ, per germline. Deletions cut 5 bases from V and 3 bases from J, with 20 bases between. CDR3 coding DNA: TGTGCCAGCAGCCCCGTTCAGACAGAGGGCCTCTACGAGCAGTACTTC. It encodes CASSPVQTEGLYEQYF.

J is TRBJ2-1 and V is TRBV29-1, with 8 bases identical to TRBD2. The V gene's germline CDR1 is SQVTM and CDR2 ANQGSEA. The CDR3 is made up of 12 amino acids. Trimming took 7 bases from V and 12 from J; bases not matched to a gene: 11. CDR3 sequence reads: CSGFGGADTQFF. The CDR3 bases are TGCAGCGGCTTCGGGGGGGCAGATACGCAGTTCTTC.

V gene TRBV24-1 combines with J gene TRBJ1-2, with D unclear. Trimming cost V 4 bases and J 2 bases, with 13 bases left between them. The germline V gene encodes CDR1 KGHDR and CDR2 SFDVKD. This CDR3 is built from 15 residues. CDR3 sequence: CATSDSVQANYGYTF. CDR3 in DNA: TGTGCCACCAGTGACTCAGTGCAGGCAAACTATGGCTACACCTTC.

This rearrangement joins TRBV6-2 or TRBV6-3 to TRBJ2-5; D may be TRBD1 (5 bases). The J call may be wrong; the DNA end is better matched by TRBJ2-1. The CDR3 contains 14 residues. Germline V gene sequence: CDR1 MNHEY, CDR2 SVGEGT. CDR3 in DNA: TGTGCCAGCAGCCAGACAGCGTACCAAGAGACCCAGTTCTTC. Translated, it gives CASSQTAYQETQFF.

This sequence joins TRBV9 and TRBJ2-3; TRBD1 or TRBD2 may be the D gene (5 bases each). Germline V gene sequence: CDR1 SGDLS, CDR2 YYNGEE. The V and J ends lost 3 bases and 1 base respectively, with 12 bases between them. The CDR3 is 15 amino acids. The CDR3 coding sequence is TGTGCCAGCAGCGAATTTCTGGGGGGCACAGATACGCAGTATTTT. This sequence encodes CASSEFLGGTDTQYF.

This clonotype was recorded at least ten times. The chain employs TRBV6-6 and TRBJ2-1, with a weak D call TRBD2 (7 bases). The CDR3 length is 13 residues. Germline CDR1 is MNHNY and CDR2 is SVGAGI (reference sequence). V lost 2 bases and J lost 8, with 10 bases in between. The CDR3 DNA sequence: TGTGCCAGCAGTTACGGGGGGGCCTATGAGCAGTTCTTC. It yields the protein CASSYGGAYEQFF.

This rearrangement joins TRBV29-1 to TRBJ2-1; maybe TRBD1 (5 bases). This CDR3 region has 11 residues. Germline lookup yields CDR1 SQVTM and CDR2 ANQGSEA. Deletions cut 7 bases from V and 8 bases from J, with 12 bases between. CDR3 in amino acids: CSAESRDEQFF. The CDR3, as DNA: TGCAGCGCCGAGTCCAGGGATGAGCAGTTCTTC.

The chain combines TRBV5-1 with TRBJ2-7; the D gene is possibly TRBD1 (6 bases). The CDR3 totals 14 residues. The germline V and J ends were trimmed by 0 bases and 2 bases, with 9 bases remaining between them. Germline lookup yields CDR1 SGHRS and CDR2 YFSETQ. The CDR3 DNA reads TGCGCCAGCAGCTTGGACAGGGACGCCTACGAGCAGTACTTC. It yields the protein CASSLDRDAYEQYF.

V and J are TRBV7-2 and TRBJ2-3, with D unresolved. The CDR3 totals 14 residues. V was shortened by 1 base and J by 2 bases, with 7 bases between the two germline ends. Germline V gene lookup returns CDR1 SGHTA and CDR2 FQGNSA. The CDR3 sequence: CASSLVIFTDTQYF. The CDR3, as DNA: TGTGCCAGCAGCTTAGTGATTTTCACAGATACGCAGTATTTT.

CDR3 protein: CASEVAGTSYEQYF. In DNA, the CDR3 is TGTGCCAGCGAGGTAGCAGGCACCTCCTACGAGCAGTACTTC. The gene calls are TRBV6-1 and TRBJ2-7; the D is unclear. V was trimmed by 8 bases and J by 0 bases, leaving 14 bases between them. The CDR3 spans 14 residues. Looked up from germline, CDR1 is MNHNS and CDR2 is SASEGT.

This chain connects TRBV2 to TRBJ2-5; D is perhaps TRBD2 (6 bases). CDR1 SNHLY and CDR2 FYNNEI come from the germline V gene. Trimming took off 6 bases at V and 13 bases at J, with 15 bases between the two ends. This CDR3 spans 11 amino acids. CDR3 amino acids: CASSDAPGGYF. The CDR3 nucleotides are TGTGCCAGCAGCGACGCCCCCGGGGGGTACTTC. The whole variable domain, filled in from reference TRBV2 and TRBJ2-5, reads EPEVTQTPSHQVTQMGQEVILRCVPISNHLYFYWYRQILGQKVEFLVSFYNNEISEKSEIFDDQFSVERPDGSNFTLKIRSTKLEDSAMYFCASSDAPGGYFGPGTRLLVL.

The chain couples TRBV7-2 to TRBJ2-7; 11 bases are shared with TRBD2. The length of the CDR3 is 17 residues. V gave up 1 base and J gave up 0 bases; unmatched junction bases: 5. Germline V gene sequence: CDR1 SGHTA, CDR2 FQGNSA. This CDR3 is CASSLEPSGGRSYEQYF. The CDR3 coding sequence is TGTGCCAGCAGCTTAGAGCCTAGCGGGGGGCGCTCCTACGAGCAGTACTTC.

The CDR3 DNA follows: TGTGCCAGCAGTTTCCCCGGGACTAGCGGGGGGGGTGATACGCAGTATTTT. As protein: CASSFPGTSGGGDTQYF. This rearrangement joins TRBV6-6 to TRBJ2-3; the match to TRBD2 covers 16 bases. The CDR3 covers 17 residues. CDR1 is MNHNY, CDR2 SVGAGI, per germline (reference sequence). J gave up 6 bases and V 4 bases, and 7 bases lay outside the gene matches.

In this sample, this clonotype turned up a few times. This chain links TRBV4-1 with TRBJ1-1; maybe TRBD1 (6 bases). Trimming left V 3 bases short and J 0 bases short, with 8 bases between. The CDR3 sequence is 14 residues long. Germline V gene lookup returns CDR1 MGHRA and CDR2 YSYEKL. The CDR3 sequence is CASSQGHLNTEAFF. The CDR3 DNA sequence: TGCGCCAGCAGCCAGGGACACTTGAACACTGAAGCTTTCTTT.

This chain joins TRBV20-1 and TRBJ2-1, with unresolved D. V lost 6 bases and J lost 6, with 15 bases in between. This CDR3 has 13 amino acids. The germline CDR1 and CDR2 sequences are DFQATT and SNEGSKA (reference sequence). Here the CDR3 reads CSATATISNEQFF. The CDR3 bases are TGCAGTGCAACTGCTACCATATCCAATGAGCAGTTCTTC.

This chain joins TRBV10-3 and TRBJ2-7, with TRBD1 as a possible D gene (5 bases). Trimming removed 9 bases from V and 3 bases from J, with 15 bases in between. CDR3 size: 13 residues. Germline V gene data show CDR1 as ENHRY and CDR2 as SYGVKD. The CDR3 region is CAMWSEDNYEQYF. Written as DNA, the CDR3 is TGTGCCATGTGGAGCGAGGACAACTACGAGCAGTACTTC.

The rearrangement uses TRBV4-1 and TRBJ2-5; the D is unclear. The CDR3 runs to 15 residues. Per the germline V gene, CDR1 is MGHRA and CDR2 is YSYEKL. V shed 0 bases and J shed 1 base, with 9 bases lying between them. The CDR3 nucleotides are TGCGCCAGCAGCCAAGATTTTGGCGCCCAAGAGACCCAGTACTTC. It yields the protein CASSQDFGAQETQYF.